The source of this T cell receptor (beta chain) is a study of CD8 T cells in Susac syndrome. Whole-study context: Among the sequenced Susac syndrome patients, over five had active disease while eight or nine were in remission. Blood was drawn from Susac syndrome patients while they were therapy-naive, on corticosteroids, or on intravenous immunoglobulin alone.

Random hexamers primed reverse transcription of about 0.45 to 1 ug RNA. With immunoSEQ multiplex PCR, TCR beta CDR3 was amplified across 54 Vbeta and 13 Jbeta. TCRdb re-derived calls from the immunoSEQ multiplex PCR reads in MiXCR, one entry per CDR3 protein. The table lists some 99,000 distinct CDR3 sequences, around 94% of them singletons. Sequencing of TCR beta was carried out in blood CD8+ and CD4+ T cells. Germline V gives CDR1 DFQATT, CDR2 SNEGSKA (reference sequence). V lost 3 bases to trimming and J lost 5 bases, with 16 bases between them. This CDR3 contains 14 residues. The clonotype was recovered from a human donor with Susac syndrome. Sequencing was carried out using CD4+ T cells from PBMCs. The rearrangement uses TRBV20-1 and TRBJ2-5, with D uncertain. The CDR3 DNA reads TGCAGTGCTAGGGCGGTAGCAAGTGTGGAGACCCAGTACTTC. It is translated as CSARAVASVETQYF.